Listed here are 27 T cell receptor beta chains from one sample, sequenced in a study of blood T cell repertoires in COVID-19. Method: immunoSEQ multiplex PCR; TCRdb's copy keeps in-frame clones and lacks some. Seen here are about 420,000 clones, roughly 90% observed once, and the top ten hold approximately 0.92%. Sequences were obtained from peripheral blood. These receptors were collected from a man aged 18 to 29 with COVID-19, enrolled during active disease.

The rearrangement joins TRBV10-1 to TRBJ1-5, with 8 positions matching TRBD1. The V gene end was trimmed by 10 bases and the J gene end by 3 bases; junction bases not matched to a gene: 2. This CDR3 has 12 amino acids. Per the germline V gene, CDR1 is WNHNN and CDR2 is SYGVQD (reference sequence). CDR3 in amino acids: CATDRDNQPQHF. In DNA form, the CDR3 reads TGCGCCACGGACAGGGACAATCAGCCCCAGCATTTT.

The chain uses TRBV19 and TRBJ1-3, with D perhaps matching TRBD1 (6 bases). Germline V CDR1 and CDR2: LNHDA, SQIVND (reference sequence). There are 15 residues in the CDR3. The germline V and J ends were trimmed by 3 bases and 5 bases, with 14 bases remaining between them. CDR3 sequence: CASSMGAGARNTIYF. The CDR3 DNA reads TGTGCCAGTAGTATGGGGGCAGGGGCTAGAAACACCATATATTTT.

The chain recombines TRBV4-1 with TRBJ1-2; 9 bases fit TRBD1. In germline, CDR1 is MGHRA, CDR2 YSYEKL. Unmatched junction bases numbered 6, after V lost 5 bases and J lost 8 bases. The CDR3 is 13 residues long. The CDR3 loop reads CASSTGQGEGYTF. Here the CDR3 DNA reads TGCGCCAGCAGCACGGGACAGGGTGAGGGCTACACCTTC.

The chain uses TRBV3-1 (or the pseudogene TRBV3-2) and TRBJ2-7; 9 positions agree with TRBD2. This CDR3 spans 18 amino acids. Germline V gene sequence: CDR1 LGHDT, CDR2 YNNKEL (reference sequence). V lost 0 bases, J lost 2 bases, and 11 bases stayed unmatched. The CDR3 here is CASSQESGGPGTPYEQYF. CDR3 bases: TGTGCCAGCAGCCAAGAGAGCGGGGGGCCCGGGACTCCCTACGAGCAGTACTTC.

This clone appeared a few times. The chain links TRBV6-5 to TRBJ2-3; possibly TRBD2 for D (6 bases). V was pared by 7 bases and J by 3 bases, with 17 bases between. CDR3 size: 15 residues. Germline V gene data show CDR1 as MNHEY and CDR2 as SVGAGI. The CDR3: CASKKGVGSTDTQYF. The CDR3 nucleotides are TGTGCCAGCAAAAAAGGGGTCGGGAGTACAGATACGCAGTATTTT.

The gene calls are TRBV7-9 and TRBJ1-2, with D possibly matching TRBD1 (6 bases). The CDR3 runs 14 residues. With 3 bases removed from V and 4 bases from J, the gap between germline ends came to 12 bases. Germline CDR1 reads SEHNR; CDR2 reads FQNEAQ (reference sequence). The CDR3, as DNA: TGTGCCAGCAGCTTGGACAGCAGCGTCTATGGCTACACCTTC. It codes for CASSLDSSVYGYTF. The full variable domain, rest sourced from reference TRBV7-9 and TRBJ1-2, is DTGVSQNPRHKITKRGQNVTFRCDPISEHNRLYWYRQTLGQGPEFLTYFQNEAQLEKSRLLSDRFSAERPKGSFSTLEIQRTEQGDSAMYLCASSLDSSVYGYTFGSGTRLTVV.

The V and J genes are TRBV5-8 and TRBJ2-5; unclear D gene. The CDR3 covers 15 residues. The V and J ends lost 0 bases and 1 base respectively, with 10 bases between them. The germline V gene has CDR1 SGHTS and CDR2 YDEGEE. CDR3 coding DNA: TGTGCCAGCAGCTTGGGAGGAACACTCCAAGAGACCCAGTACTTC. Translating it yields CASSLGGTLQETQYF.

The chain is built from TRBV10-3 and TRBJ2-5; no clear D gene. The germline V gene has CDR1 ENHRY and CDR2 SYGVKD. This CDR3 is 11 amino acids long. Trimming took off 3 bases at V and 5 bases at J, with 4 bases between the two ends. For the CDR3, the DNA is TGTGCCATCAGTGATCGGGAGACCCAGTACTTC. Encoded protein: CAISDRETQYF.

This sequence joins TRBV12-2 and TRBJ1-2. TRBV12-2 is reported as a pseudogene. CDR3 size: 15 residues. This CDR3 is CASRLVAAENYGYTF. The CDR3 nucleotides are TGTGCAAGTCGCTTAGTAGCGGCGGAGAACTATGGCTACACCTTC.

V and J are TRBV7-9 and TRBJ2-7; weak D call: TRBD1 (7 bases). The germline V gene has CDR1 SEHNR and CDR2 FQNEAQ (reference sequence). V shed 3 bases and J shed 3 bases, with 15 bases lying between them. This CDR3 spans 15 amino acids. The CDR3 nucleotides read TGTGCCAGCAGCTTGGCGGGACAGACTAACTACGAGCAGTACTTC. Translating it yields CASSLAGQTNYEQYF.

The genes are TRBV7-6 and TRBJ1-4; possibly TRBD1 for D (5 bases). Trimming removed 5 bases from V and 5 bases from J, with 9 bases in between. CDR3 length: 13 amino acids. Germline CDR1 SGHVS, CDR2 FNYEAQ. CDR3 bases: TGTGCCAGCAGCGCCCCAGGGAATGAAAAACTGTTTTTT. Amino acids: CASSAPGNEKLFF. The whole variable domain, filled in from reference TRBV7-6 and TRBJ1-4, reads GAGVSQSPRYKVTKRGQDVALRCDPISGHVSLYWYRQALGQGPEFLTYFNYEAQQDKSGLPNDRFSAERPEGSISTLTIQRTEQRDSAMYRCASSAPGNEKLFFGSGTQLSVL.

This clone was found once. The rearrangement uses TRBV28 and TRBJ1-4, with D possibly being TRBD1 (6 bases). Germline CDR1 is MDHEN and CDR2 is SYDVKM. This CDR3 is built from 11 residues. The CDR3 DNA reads TGTGCTACAGGGCCAAATGAAAAACTGTTTTTT. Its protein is CATGPNEKLFF.

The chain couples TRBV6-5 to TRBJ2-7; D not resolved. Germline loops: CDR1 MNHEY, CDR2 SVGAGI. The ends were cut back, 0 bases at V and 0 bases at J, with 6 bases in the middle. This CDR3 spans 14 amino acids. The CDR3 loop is CASSYSPRSYEQYF. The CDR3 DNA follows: TGTGCCAGCAGTTACTCCCCCCGCTCCTACGAGCAGTACTTC.

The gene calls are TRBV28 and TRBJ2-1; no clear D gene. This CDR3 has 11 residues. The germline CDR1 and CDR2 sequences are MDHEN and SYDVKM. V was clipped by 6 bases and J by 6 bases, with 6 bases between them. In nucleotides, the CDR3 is TGTGCCAGCAGCCTAGGCAATGAGCAGTTCTTC. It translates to CASSLGNEQFF. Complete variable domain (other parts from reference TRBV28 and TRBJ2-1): DVKVTQSSRYLVKRTGEKVFLECVQDMDHENMFWYRQDPGLGLRLIYFSYDVKMKEKGDIPEGYSVSREKKERFSLILESASTNQTSMYLCASSLGNEQFFGPGTRLTVL.

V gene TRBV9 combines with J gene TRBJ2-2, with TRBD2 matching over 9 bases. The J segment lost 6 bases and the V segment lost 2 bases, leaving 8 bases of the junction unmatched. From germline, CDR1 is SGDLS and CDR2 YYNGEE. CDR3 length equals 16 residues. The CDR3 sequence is CASSVKRERGAGELFF. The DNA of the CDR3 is TGTGCCAGCAGCGTTAAGCGGGAGCGGGGGGCCGGGGAGCTGTTTTTT.

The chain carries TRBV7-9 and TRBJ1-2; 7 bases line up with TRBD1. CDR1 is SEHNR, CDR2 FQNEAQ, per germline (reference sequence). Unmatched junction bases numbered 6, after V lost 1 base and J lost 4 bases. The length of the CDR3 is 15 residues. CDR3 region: CASSLEKTGPYGYTF. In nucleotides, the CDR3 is TGTGCCAGCAGCTTAGAGAAGACAGGGCCCTATGGCTACACCTTC.

CDR3 residues: CASSQETVTNEQFF. In nucleotides, the CDR3 is TGTGCCAGCAGCCAGGAGACAGTGACCAATGAGCAGTTCTTC. The chain links TRBV4-2 to TRBJ2-1; TRBD1 is a possible D gene (5 bases). Germline CDR1 is LGHNA and CDR2 is YNFKEQ. V was shortened by 3 bases and J by 6 bases, with 12 bases between the two germline ends. The CDR3 has 14 residues.

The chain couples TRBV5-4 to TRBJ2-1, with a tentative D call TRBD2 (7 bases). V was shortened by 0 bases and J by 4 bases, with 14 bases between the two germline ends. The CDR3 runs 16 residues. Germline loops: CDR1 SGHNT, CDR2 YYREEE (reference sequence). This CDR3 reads CASSLDLGGAYNEQFF. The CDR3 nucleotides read TGTGCCAGCAGCTTGGATCTGGGGGGGGCTTACAATGAGCAGTTCTTC.

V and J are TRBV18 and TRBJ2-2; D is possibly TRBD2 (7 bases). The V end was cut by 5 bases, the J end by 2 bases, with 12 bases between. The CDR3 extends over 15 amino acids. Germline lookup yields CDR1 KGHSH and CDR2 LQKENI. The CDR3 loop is CASSGRGRNTGELFF. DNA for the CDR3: TGTGCCAGCTCAGGGCGGGGGCGCAACACCGGGGAGCTGTTTTTT.

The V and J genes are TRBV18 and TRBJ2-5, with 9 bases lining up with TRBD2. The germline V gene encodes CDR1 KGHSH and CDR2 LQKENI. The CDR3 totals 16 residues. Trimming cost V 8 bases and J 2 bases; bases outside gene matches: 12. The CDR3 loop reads CASTHLAGGGQETQYF. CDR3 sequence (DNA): TGTGCCAGCACTCACCTGGCGGGAGGGGGTCAAGAGACCCAGTACTTC.

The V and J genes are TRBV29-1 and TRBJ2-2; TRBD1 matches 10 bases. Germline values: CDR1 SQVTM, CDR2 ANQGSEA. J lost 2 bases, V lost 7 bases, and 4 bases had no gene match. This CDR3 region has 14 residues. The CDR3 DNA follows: TGCAGCGGCAGACAGGGGGCAAACACCGGGGAGCTGTTTTTT. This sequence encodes CSGRQGANTGELFF.

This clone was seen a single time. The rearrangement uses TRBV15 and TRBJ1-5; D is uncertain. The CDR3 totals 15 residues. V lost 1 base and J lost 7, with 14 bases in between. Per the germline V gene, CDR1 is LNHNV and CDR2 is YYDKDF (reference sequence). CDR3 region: CATSRAPSFEQPQHF. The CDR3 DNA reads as TGTGCCACCAGCAGAGCTCCCAGTTTTGAACAGCCCCAGCATTTT.

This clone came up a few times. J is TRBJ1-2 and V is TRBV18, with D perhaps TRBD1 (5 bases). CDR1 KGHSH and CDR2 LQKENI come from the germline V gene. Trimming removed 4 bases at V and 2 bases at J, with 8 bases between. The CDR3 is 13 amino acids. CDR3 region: CASSQQANYGYTF. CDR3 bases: TGTGCCAGCTCACAACAGGCGAACTATGGCTACACCTTC.

This chain's CDR3 is CASSFAGGGIYEQYF. For the CDR3, the DNA is TGTGCCAGCAGTTTTGCTGGGGGCGGAATCTACGAGCAGTACTTC. J is TRBJ2-7 and V is TRBV27; tentatively, D is TRBD1 (6 bases). The CDR3 covers 15 residues. V was cut by 3 bases and J by 3 bases, with 15 bases left in between. Per germline, CDR1 MNHEY and CDR2 SMNVEV (reference sequence).

The chain's CDR3 is CAIGTGGNTIYF. CDR3 sequence (DNA): TGTGCCATCGGTACAGGGGGAAACACCATATATTTT. This chain joins TRBV10-3 and TRBJ1-3; maybe TRBD1 (6 bases). The length of the CDR3 is 12 residues. Trimming pared 8 bases from V and 4 bases from J, leaving 9 bases between. Germline V gene data show CDR1 as ENHRY and CDR2 as SYGVKD.

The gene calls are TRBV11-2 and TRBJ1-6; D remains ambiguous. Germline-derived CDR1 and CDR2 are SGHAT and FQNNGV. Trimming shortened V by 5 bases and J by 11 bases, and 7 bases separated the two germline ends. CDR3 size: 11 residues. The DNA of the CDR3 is TGTGCCAGCAGCCATACTACACCCCTCCACTTT. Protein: CASSHTTPLHF. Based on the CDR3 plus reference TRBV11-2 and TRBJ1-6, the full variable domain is EAGVAQSPRYKIIEKRQSVAFWCNPISGHATLYWYQQILGQGPKLLIQFQNNGVVDDSQLPKDRFSAERLKGVDSTLKIQPAKLEDSAVYLCASSHTTPLHFGNGTRLTVT.

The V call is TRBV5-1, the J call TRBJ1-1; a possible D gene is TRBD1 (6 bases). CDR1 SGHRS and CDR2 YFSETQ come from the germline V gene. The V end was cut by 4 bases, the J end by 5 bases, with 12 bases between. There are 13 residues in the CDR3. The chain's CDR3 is CASSVTGTTEAFF. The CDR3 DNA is TGCGCCAGCAGCGTTACAGGGACGACTGAAGCTTTCTTT.